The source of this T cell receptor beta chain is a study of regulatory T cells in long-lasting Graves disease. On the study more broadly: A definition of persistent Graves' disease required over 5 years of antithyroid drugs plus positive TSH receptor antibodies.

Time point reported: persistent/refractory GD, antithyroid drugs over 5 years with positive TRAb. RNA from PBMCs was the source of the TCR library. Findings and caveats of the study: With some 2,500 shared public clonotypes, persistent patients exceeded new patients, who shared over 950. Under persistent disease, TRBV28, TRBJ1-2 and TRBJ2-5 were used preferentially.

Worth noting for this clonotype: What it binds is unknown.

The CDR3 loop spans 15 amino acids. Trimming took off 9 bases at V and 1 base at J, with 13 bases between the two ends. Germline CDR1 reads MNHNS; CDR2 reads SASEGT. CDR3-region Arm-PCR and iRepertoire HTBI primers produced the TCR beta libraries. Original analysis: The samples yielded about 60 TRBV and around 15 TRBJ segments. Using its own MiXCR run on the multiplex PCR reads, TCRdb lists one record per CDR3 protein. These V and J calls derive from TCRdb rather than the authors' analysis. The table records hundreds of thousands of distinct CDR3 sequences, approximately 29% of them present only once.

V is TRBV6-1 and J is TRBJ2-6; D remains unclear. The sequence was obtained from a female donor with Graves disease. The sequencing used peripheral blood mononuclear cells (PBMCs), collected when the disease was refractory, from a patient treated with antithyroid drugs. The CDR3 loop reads CASSTDWSGANVLTF. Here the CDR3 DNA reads TGTGCCAGTTCAACCGATTGGTCTGGGGCCAACGTCCTGACTTTC.